This T cell receptor (beta chain) was identified in a study of cytomegalovirus exposure and HLA in healthy donors. Details on this clone: Its antigen is unidentified.

Trimming removed 6 bases at V and 7 bases at J, with 13 bases between. CDR1 is ENHRY and CDR2 is SYGVKD in the germline V gene. The CDR3 is made up of 13 amino acids. Assay used: immunoSEQ multiplex PCR; TCRdb lists only in-frame clones, some missing. The sample lists some 330,000 clones; 86% were seen once. Among the 110 or so subjects of the validation cohort, separate from the roughly 700-subject first cohort, were the donors. General study results and limits: Using the classifier, cytomegalovirus status was reportedly diagnosed with high specificity and sensitivity.

This chain joins TRBV10-3 and TRBJ1-5; a weak D match, TRBD1 (6 bases). The sequence was collected from a woman under 30 in good health and CMV-seronegative. The sample consisted of PBMCs. The CDR3 region is CAIRGGARQPQHF. CDR3 nucleotides: TGTGCCATCAGAGGGGGGGCGAGGCAGCCCCAGCATTTT.